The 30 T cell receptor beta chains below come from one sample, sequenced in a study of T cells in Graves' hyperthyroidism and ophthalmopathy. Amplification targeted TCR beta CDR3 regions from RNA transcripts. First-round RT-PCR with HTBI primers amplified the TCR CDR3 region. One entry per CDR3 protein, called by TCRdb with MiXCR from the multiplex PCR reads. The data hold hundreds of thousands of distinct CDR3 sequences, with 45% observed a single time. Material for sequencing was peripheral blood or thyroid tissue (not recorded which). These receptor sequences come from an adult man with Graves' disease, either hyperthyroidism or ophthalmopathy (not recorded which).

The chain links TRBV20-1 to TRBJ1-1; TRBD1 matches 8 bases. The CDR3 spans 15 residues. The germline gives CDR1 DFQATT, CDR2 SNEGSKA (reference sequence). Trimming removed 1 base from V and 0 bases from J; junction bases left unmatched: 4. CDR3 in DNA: TGCAGTGCTAGAGGGACAGGGCACATGAACACTGAAGCTTTCTTT. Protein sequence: CSARGTGHMNTEAFF.

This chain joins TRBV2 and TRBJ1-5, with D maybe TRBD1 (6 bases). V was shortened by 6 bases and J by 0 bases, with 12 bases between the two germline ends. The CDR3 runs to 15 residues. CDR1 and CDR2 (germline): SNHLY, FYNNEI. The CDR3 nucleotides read TGTGCCAGCAGACCCGGACAGTATAGCAATCAGCCCCAGCATTTT. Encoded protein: CASRPGQYSNQPQHF.

The chain's CDR3 is CASSLEREYQETQYF. The CDR3 nucleotides are TGTGCCAGCAGCTTAGAGCGGGAGTACCAAGAGACCCAGTACTTC. The chain is built from TRBV9 and TRBJ2-5; 8 nucleotides match TRBD2. The CDR3 runs to 15 residues. Germline V gene lookup returns CDR1 SGDLS and CDR2 YYNGEE. The junction had 5 bases not matched to a gene; V was cut back by 4 bases and J by 0 bases.

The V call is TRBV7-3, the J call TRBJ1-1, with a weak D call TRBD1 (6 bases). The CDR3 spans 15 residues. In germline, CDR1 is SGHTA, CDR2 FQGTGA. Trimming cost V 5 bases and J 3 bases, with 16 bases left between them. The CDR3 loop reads CASSRERGLDTEAFF. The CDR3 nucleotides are TGTGCCAGCAGCAGAGAGCGGGGGCTTGACACTGAAGCTTTCTTT.

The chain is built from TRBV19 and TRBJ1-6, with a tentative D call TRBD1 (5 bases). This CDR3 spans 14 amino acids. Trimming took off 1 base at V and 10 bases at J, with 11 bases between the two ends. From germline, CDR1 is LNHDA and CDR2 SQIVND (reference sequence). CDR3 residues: CASSIGRDGSPLHF. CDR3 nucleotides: TGTGCCAGTAGTATAGGCAGGGATGGCTCACCCCTCCACTTT.

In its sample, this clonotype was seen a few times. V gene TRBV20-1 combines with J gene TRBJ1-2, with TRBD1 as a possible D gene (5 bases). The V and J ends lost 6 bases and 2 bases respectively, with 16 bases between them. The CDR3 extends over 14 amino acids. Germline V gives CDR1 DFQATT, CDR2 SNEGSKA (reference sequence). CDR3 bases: TGCAGTGCCCCGACCCTTGACAGAAACTATGGCTACACCTTC. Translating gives CSAPTLDRNYGYTF.

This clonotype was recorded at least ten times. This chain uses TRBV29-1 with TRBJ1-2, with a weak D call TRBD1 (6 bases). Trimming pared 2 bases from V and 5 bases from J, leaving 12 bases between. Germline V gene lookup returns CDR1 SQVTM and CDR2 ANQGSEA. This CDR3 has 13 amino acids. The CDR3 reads CSVELGARYGYTF. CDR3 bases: TGCAGCGTTGAATTGGGGGCGCGGTATGGCTACACCTTC.

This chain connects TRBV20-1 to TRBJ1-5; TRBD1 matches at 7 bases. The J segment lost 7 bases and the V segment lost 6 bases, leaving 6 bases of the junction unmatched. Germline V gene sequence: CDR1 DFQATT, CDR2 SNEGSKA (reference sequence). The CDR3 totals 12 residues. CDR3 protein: CSAAGGDQPQHF. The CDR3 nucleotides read TGCAGTGCAGCAGGGGGAGACCAGCCCCAGCATTTT.

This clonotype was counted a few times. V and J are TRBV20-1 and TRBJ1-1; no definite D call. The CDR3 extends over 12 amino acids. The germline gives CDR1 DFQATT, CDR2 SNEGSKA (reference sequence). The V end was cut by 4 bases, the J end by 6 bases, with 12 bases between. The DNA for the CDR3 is TGCAGTGCTAATCGGGAGAGTCCTGAAGCTTTCTTT. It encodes CSANRESPEAFF.

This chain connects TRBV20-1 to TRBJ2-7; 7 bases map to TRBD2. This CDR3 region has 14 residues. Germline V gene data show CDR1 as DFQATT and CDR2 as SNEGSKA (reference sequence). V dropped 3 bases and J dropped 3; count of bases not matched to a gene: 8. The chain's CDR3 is CSARDRDYLYEQYF. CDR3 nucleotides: TGCAGTGCTAGGGACCGGGACTACCTCTACGAGCAGTACTTC.

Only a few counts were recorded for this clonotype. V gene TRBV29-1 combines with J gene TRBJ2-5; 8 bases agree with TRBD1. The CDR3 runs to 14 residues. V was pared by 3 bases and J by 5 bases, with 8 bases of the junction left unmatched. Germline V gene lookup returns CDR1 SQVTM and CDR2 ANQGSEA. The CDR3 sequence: CSVEGQDLWETQYF. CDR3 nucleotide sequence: TGCAGCGTTGAGGGACAGGATCTATGGGAGACCCAGTACTTC.

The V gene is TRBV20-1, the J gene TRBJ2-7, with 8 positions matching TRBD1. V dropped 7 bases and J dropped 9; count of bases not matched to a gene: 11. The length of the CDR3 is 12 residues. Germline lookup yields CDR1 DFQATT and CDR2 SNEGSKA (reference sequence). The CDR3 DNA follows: TGCAGTGTAGCAGGACAGGGTGGTAGGCAGTACTTC. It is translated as CSVAGQGGRQYF.

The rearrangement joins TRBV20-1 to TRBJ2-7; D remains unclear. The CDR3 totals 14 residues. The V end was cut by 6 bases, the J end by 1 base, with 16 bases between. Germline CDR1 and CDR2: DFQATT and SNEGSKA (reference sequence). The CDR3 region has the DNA TGCAGTGCCAGCAGCCTGACACTTTCCTACGAGCAGTACTTC. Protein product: CSASSLTLSYEQYF.

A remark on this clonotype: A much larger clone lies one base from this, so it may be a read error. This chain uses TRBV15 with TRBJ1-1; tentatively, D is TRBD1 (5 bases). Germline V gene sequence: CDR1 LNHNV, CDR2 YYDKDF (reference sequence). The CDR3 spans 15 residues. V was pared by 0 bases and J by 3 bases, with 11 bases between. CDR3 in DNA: TGTGCCACCAGCAGAGATGGGGGGATTGACACTGAAGCTTTCTTT. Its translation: CATSRDGGIDTEAFF.

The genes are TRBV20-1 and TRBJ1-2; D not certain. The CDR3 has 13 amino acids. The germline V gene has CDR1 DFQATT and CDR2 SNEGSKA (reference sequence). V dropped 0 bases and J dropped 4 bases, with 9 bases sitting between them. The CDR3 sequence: CSARDWAGYGYTF. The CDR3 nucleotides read TGCAGTGCTAGAGATTGGGCTGGCTATGGCTACACCTTC.

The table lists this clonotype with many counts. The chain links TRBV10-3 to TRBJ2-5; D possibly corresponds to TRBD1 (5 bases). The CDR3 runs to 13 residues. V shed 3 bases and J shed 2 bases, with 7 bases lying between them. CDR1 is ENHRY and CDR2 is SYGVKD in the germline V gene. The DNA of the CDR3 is TGTGCCATCAGTGACAAGGGGCAAGAGACCCAGTACTTC. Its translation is CAISDKGQETQYF.

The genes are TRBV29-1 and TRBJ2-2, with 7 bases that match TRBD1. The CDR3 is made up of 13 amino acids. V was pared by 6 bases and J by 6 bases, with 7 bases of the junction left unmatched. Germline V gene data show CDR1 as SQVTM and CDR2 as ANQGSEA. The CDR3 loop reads CSVRQGGAGELFF. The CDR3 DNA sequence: TGCAGCGTAAGACAGGGTGGCGCCGGGGAGCTGTTTTTT.

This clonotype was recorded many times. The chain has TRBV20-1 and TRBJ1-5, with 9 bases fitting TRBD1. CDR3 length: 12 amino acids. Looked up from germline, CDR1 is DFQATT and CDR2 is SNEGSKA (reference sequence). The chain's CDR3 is CSVDRGARPQHF. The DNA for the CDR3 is TGCAGCGTTGACAGGGGGGCCAGGCCCCAGCATTTT.

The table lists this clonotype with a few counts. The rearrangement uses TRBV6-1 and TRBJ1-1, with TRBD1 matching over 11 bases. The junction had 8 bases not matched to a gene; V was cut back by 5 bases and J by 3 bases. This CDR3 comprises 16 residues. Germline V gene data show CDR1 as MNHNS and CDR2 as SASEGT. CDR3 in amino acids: CASSWDRGTWDTEAFF. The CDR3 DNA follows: TGTGCCAGCAGTTGGGACAGGGGGACTTGGGACACTGAAGCTTTCTTT.

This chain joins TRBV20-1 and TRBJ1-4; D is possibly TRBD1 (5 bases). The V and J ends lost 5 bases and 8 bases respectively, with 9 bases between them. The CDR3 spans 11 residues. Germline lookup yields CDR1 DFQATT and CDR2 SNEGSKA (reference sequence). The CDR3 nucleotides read TGCAGTGCTGGGGGGGGGGAAAAACTGTTTTTT. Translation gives CSAGGGEKLFF.

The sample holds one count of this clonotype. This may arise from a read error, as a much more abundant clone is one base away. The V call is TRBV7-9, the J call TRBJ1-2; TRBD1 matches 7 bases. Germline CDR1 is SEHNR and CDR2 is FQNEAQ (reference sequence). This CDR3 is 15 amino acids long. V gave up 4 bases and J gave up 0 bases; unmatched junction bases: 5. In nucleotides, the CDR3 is TGTGCCAGCAGCTCGTGGGACAGTTCTAACTATGGCTACACCTTC. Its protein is CASSSWDSSNYGYTF.

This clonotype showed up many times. This CDR3 is CASSYDSEKLFF. The CDR3 DNA reads TGTGCCAGCAGCTACGACAGCGAAAAACTGTTTTTT. This chain joins TRBV2 and TRBJ1-4, with D possibly matching TRBD1 (5 bases). This CDR3 has 12 amino acids. The V gene lost 6 bases and the J gene lost 8 bases, with 10 bases spanning the gap. CDR1 is SNHLY, CDR2 FYNNEI, per germline.

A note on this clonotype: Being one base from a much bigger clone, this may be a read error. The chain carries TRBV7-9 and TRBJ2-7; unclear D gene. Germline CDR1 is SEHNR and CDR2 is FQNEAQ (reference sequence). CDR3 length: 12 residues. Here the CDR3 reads CVSSLPGNEQYF. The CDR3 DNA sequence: TGTGTCAGCAGCTTACCGGGTAACGAGCAGTACTTC.

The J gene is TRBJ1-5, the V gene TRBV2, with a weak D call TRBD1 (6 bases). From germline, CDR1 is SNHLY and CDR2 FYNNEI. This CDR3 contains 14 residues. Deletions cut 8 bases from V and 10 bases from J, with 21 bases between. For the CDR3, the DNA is TGTGCCAGCTCGCTGGGGGACACTCTAGCCCCCCAGCATTTT. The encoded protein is CASSLGDTLAPQHF. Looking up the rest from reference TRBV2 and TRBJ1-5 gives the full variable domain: EPEVTQTPSHQVTQMGQEVILRCVPISNHLYFYWYRQILGQKVEFLVSFYNNEISEKSEIFDDQFSVERPDGSNFTLKIRSTKLEDSAMYFCASSLGDTLAPQHFGDGTRLSIL.

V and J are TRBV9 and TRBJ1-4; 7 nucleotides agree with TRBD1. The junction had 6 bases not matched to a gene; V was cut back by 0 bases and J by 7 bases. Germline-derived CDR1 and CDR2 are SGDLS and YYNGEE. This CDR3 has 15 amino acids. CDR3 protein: CASSVDAGGSEKLFF. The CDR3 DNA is TGTGCCAGCAGCGTAGATGCAGGGGGGAGTGAAAAACTGTTTTTT.

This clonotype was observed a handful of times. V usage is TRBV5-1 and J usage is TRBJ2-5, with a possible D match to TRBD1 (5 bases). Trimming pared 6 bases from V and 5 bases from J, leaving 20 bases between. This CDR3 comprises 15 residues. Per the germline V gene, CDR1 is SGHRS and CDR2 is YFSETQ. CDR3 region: CASIPSGRAGETQYF. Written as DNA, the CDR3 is TGCGCCAGCATCCCGTCGGGCAGGGCAGGGGAGACCCAGTACTTC.

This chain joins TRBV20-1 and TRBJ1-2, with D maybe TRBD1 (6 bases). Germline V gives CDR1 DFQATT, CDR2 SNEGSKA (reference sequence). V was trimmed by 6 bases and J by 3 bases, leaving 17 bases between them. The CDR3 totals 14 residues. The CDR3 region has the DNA TGCAGTGCGAAGGGGGGGGAGGGGGACTATGGCTACACCTTC. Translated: CSAKGGEGDYGYTF.

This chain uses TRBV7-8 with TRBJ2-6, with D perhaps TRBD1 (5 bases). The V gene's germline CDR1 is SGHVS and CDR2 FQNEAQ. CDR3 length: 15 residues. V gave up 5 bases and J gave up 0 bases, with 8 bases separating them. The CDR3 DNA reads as TGTGCCAGCAGCCTGACAGCCTCTGGGGCCAACGTCCTGACTTTC. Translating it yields CASSLTASGANVLTF.

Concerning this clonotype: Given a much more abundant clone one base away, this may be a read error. The CDR3 bases are TGTGCCAGCAGCTCCCAGGGGGCTGAACTGCTTTTT. Translating gives CASSSQGAELLF. V is TRBV7-9 and J is TRBJ1-4; 8 bases agree with TRBD1. Germline V gives CDR1 SEHNR, CDR2 FQNEAQ (reference sequence). The CDR3 is 12 residues long. Full variable domain (missing parts from reference TRBV7-9 and TRBJ1-4): DTGVSQNPRHKITKRGQNVTFRCDPISEHNRLYWYRQTLGQGPEFLTYFQNEAQLEKSRLLSDRFSAERPKGSFSTLEIQRTEQGDSAMYLCASSSQGAELLFGSGTQLSVL.

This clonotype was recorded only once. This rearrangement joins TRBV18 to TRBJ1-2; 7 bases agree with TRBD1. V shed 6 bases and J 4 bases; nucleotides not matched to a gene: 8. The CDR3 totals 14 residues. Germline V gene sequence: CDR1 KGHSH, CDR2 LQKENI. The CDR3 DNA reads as TGTGCCAGCTCTCGGGACAGACTATCCTATGGCTACACCTTC. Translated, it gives CASSRDRLSYGYTF.